This T cell receptor (beta chain) was sequenced in a study of Graves' ophthalmopathy and Graves' hyperthyroidism. Study overall: Stable hyperthyroidism was defined by absence of ophthalmopathy within 18 months of follow-up. Study-level results: Among expanded thyroid clonotypes above 0.001 frequency, most also occurred in blood.

The CDR3 has 15 amino acids. The V and J ends lost 3 bases and 1 base, in that order; junction bases with no gene match: 4. Turning to this clonotype: Its antigen is not identified.

CDR3 regions of TCR beta were amplified from RNA transcripts. HTBI primers were used in a first-round RT-PCR, which preceded a second-round multiplex PCR. TCRdb re-derived calls from the multiplex PCR reads in MiXCR, one entry per CDR3 protein. The sample consists of around 1.1 million distinct CDR3 sequences, 35% to 40% of them appearing once. The clonotype was recovered from an adult man with Graves' hyperthyroidism. The chain couples TRBV12-3 or TRBV12-4 to TRBJ2-7; the match to TRBD1 covers 9 bases. Sequencing was performed on peripheral blood or thyroid tissue (not recorded which). CDR3 sequence reads: CASSFGTGMSYEQYF. The CDR3 DNA follows: TGTGCCAGCAGTTTTGGGACAGGGATGTCCTACGAGCAGTACTTC.